This T cell receptor (beta chain) comes out of a study of identifying expanded T cells in peripheral blood. The repertoire was sequenced with immunoSEQ multiplex PCR; TCRdb's copy has only in-frame clones and lacks some. The sample consists of about 90,000 clones, approximately 85% of them appearing once. Germline V gene sequence: CDR1 LGHNA, CDR2 YSLEER. The V and J ends lost 4 bases and 7 bases respectively, with 16 bases between them. The CDR3 has 14 residues. This clone was seen only a few times. The antigen is unknown. No infections or other immune events were documented during collection. Regarding the study as a whole: Over approximately two and four weeks, about 16.4 and 19 clones changed, versus roughly 1.2 between replicates. Roughly two-week clone count variance significantly increased as total template count grew.

The specimen sequenced was blood. The chain has TRBV4-3 and TRBJ1-2, with a weak D call TRBD1 (5 bases). The source is a person aged 18 to 70 in good health. The CDR3 sequence is CASSPTAGTTGYTF. DNA for the CDR3: TGCGCCAGCAGCCCTACGGCCGGGACGACTGGCTACACCTTC.